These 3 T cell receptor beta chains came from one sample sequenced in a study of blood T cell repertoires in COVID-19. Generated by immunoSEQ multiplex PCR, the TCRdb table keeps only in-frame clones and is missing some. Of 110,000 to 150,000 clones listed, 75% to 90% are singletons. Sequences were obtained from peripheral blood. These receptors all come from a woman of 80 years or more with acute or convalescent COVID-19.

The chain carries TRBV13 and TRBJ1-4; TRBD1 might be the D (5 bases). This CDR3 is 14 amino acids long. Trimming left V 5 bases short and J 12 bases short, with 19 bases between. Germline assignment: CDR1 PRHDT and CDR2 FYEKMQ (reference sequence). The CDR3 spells CASSRQSRGRQLFF. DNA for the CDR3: TGTGCCAGCAGCCGACAGAGTAGGGGTCGCCAACTGTTTTTT.

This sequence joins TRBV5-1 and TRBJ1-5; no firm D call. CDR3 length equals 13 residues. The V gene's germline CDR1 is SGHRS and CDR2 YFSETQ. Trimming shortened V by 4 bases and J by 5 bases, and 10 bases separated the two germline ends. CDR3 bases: TGCGCCAGCAGCCCTTTCCCGGATCAGCCCCAGCATTTT. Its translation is CASSPFPDQPQHF. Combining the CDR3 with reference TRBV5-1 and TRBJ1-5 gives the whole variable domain KAGVTQTPRYLIKTRGQQVTLSCSPISGHRSVSWYQQTPGQGLQFLFEYFSETQRNKGNFPGRFSGRQFSNSRSEMNVSTLELGDSALYLCASSPFPDQPQHFGDGTRLSIL.

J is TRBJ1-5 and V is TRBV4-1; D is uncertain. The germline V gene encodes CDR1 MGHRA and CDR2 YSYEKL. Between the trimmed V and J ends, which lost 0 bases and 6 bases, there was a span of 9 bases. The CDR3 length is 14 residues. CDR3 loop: CASSQDRLSQPQHF. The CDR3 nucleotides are TGCGCCAGCAGCCAAGACCGTCTAAGTCAGCCCCAGCATTTT.